The 19 T cell receptor beta chains below come from one sample, sequenced in a study of blood T cell repertoires in COVID-19. Sequencing used immunoSEQ multiplex PCR; TCRdb keeps in-frame clones, though not all of them. The sample includes more than 300,000 clones, 85% to 95% of them seen just once. Sequencing was done on a sample of PBMCs or T cells enriched from blood (not recorded which). The receptor set was obtained from a woman aged 25 to 39 who had been exposed to COVID-19.

The rearrangement joins TRBV3-1 (or the pseudogene TRBV3-2) to TRBJ1-2; D ambiguous. Between the trimmed V and J ends, which lost 2 bases and 6 bases, there was a span of 10 bases. CDR3 size: 13 residues. Germline CDR1 reads LGHDT; CDR2 reads YNNKEL (reference sequence). The CDR3, as DNA: TGTGCCAGCAGCCAATTAATTAGAAATGGCTACACCTTC. This sequence encodes CASSQLIRNGYTF.

This clone came up once. The rearrangement joins TRBV18 to TRBJ2-7; tentative D call: TRBD1 (6 bases). CDR3 length: 13 residues. Germline assignment: CDR1 KGHSH and CDR2 LQKENI. The V gene lost 2 bases and the J gene lost 4 bases, with 9 bases spanning the gap. For the CDR3, the DNA is TGTGCCAGCTCACCAACAGGGTTGTACGAGCAGTACTTC. As protein: CASSPTGLYEQYF.

This chain joins TRBV7-9 and TRBJ1-1; tentative D call: TRBD1 (5 bases). V gave up 4 bases and J gave up 6 bases, with 9 bases separating them. The V gene's germline CDR1 is SEHNR and CDR2 FQNEAQ (reference sequence). The CDR3 has 12 amino acids. CDR3 sequence (DNA): TGTGCCAGCAGCTACCAGGGTCCTGAAGCTTTCTTT. Residues: CASSYQGPEAFF.

The chain recombines TRBV9 with TRBJ2-1; TRBD2 matches 11 bases. With V trimmed by 4 bases and J by 13 bases, 13 bases remained unmatched. CDR3 size: 15 residues. The germline V gene has CDR1 SGDLS and CDR2 YYNGEE. The CDR3 here is CASSPIAGGPDPQFF. In DNA, the CDR3 is TGTGCCAGCAGCCCTATAGCGGGGGGGCCGGATCCCCAGTTCTTC.

This rearrangement joins TRBV4-3 to TRBJ2-3; TRBD2 aligns across 11 bases. V was clipped by 4 bases and J by 6 bases; unmatched bases: 6. Germline lookup yields CDR1 LGHNA and CDR2 YSLEER. The CDR3 covers 15 residues. Here the CDR3 reads CASSRLAGGYDTQYF. Written as DNA, the CDR3 is TGCGCCAGCAGCCGCCTAGCGGGGGGATATGATACGCAGTATTTT.

The V call is TRBV15, the J call TRBJ1-5; unclear D gene. Trimming left V 0 bases short and J 10 bases short, with 13 bases between. Germline V lookup: CDR1 LNHNV, CDR2 YYDKDF (reference sequence). This CDR3 region has 14 residues. CDR3 region: CATSRDAGISPQHF. The CDR3 coding sequence is TGTGCCACCAGCAGAGATGCAGGTATCAGCCCCCAGCATTTT.

A few counts support this clone. This chain connects TRBV6-5 to TRBJ2-1; 12 bases map to TRBD2. With 6 bases clipped from V and 9 bases from J, the junction kept 6 bases outside the gene matches. The CDR3 runs 14 residues. Germline CDR1 and CDR2: MNHEY and SVGAGI. For the CDR3, the DNA is TGTGCCAGCAGCCGACTAGCGGGGGATGGTGAGCAGTTCTTC. As protein: CASSRLAGDGEQFF.

The gene calls are TRBV28 and TRBJ1-2; D remains ambiguous. V lost 5 bases to trimming and J lost 3 bases, with 10 bases between them. CDR3 length: 13 residues. CDR1 and CDR2 from the germline V gene are MDHEN and SYDVKM. In DNA, the CDR3 is TGTGCCAGCAGTCCACCGCGGGACTATGGCTACACCTTC. It codes for CASSPPRDYGYTF.

This clone was observed a single time. This chain uses TRBV6-5 with TRBJ2-5, with TRBD2 matching over 8 bases. After removal of 2 bases from V and 2 bases from J, the junction contained 7 bases not matched to a gene. The CDR3 consists of 16 residues. CDR1 and CDR2 (germline): MNHEY, SVGAGI. The CDR3 nucleotides read TGTGCCAGCAGTTACCGCCGCGGGGGGCTACAAGAGACCCAGTACTTC. It is translated as CASSYRRGGLQETQYF.

This chain connects TRBV9 to TRBJ1-1; TRBD1 is a possible D gene (6 bases). Trimming removed 4 bases at V and 8 bases at J, with 18 bases between. The CDR3 has 14 amino acids. CDR1 is SGDLS, CDR2 YYNGEE, per germline. The CDR3 region is CASSSKGGQKEAFF. The CDR3 DNA reads TGTGCCAGCAGCTCCAAGGGGGGGCAGAAAGAAGCTTTCTTT.

This clone was seen more than once but under ten times. J is TRBJ2-6 and V is TRBV3-1 (or the pseudogene TRBV3-2); possibly TRBD1 for D (6 bases). CDR3 length: 16 amino acids. The germline V gene encodes CDR1 LGHDT and CDR2 YNNKEL (reference sequence). The V and J ends lost 2 bases and 0 bases respectively, with 8 bases between them. The CDR3: CASSQRQDSGANVLTF. The CDR3 region has the DNA TGTGCCAGCAGCCAAAGACAGGACTCTGGGGCCAACGTCCTGACTTTC.

The rearrangement uses TRBV24-1 and TRBJ1-5, with 8 nucleotides matching TRBD1. CDR3 length: 15 amino acids. Trimming at V came to 4 bases and at J to 5 bases, leaving 6 bases not matched to a gene. The V gene's germline CDR1 is KGHDR and CDR2 SFDVKD. The CDR3 protein is CATSDSRQGHQPQHF. DNA of the CDR3: TGTGCCACCAGTGACTCTCGACAGGGGCATCAGCCCCAGCATTTT.

This clone came up once. The chain links TRBV7-9 to TRBJ1-1; TRBD1 agrees at 11 bases. Germline V CDR1 and CDR2: SEHNR, FQNEAQ (reference sequence). This CDR3 contains 15 residues. V shed 2 bases and J 5 bases; nucleotides not matched to a gene: 4. CDR3 nucleotides: TGTGCCAGCAGCTTATATGGGACAGGGGGAACTGAAGCTTTCTTT. Protein: CASSLYGTGGTEAFF.

The CDR3 nucleotides read TGTGCCAGCAGGCGGGAGAACTATGGCTACACCTTC. The encoded protein is CASRRENYGYTF. The chain uses TRBV12-3 or TRBV12-4 and TRBJ1-2; D is uncertain. The CDR3 runs to 12 residues. V was shortened by 6 bases and J by 2 bases, with 7 bases between the two germline ends.

The chain uses TRBV25-1 and TRBJ2-3, with a possible D match to TRBD2 (6 bases). Germline V gene sequence: CDR1 MGHDK, CDR2 SYGVNS. V lost 4 bases and J 4 bases, leaving 18 bases between the germline ends. The CDR3 has 16 amino acids. The CDR3 DNA follows: TGTGCCAGCAGTGCCTCCAGGGACTCGGGGGCAGATACGCAGTATTTT. This codes for CASSASRDSGADTQYF.

The chain is built from TRBV7-9 and TRBJ1-1; D unclear. The CDR3 covers 15 residues. V lost 6 bases, J lost 1 base, and 15 bases lay in between. Per the germline V gene, CDR1 is SEHNR and CDR2 is FQNEAQ (reference sequence). The DNA for the CDR3 is TGTGCCAGCAGACCCGTCGCGGGCCAGAACACTGAAGCTTTCTTT. Encoded protein: CASRPVAGQNTEAFF.

CDR3 region: CASSQVWTGGSAQHF. As DNA, the CDR3 is TGCGCCAGCAGCCAAGTTTGGACAGGAGGATCAGCCCAGCATTTT. The chain joins TRBV4-3 to TRBJ1-5; 7 bases are shared with TRBD1. This CDR3 contains 15 residues. Germline lookup yields CDR1 LGHNA and CDR2 YSLEER. V lost 1 base and J lost 11; bases outside the gene matches: 11.

This rearrangement joins TRBV19 to TRBJ2-6; maybe TRBD2 (6 bases). CDR1 and CDR2 (germline): LNHDA, SQIVND (reference sequence). This CDR3 has 17 amino acids. V lost 3 bases and J lost 4, with 16 bases in between. CDR3 protein: CASSIGGSSSGANVLTF. For the CDR3, the DNA is TGTGCCAGTAGTATCGGGGGTTCCTCGTCCGGGGCCAACGTCCTGACTTTC. Looking up the rest from reference TRBV19 and TRBJ2-6 gives the full variable domain: DGGITQSPKYLFRKEGQNVTLSCEQNLNHDAMYWYRQDPGQGLRLIYYSQIVNDFQKGDIAEGYSVSREKKESFPLTVTSAQKNPTAFYLCASSIGGSSSGANVLTFGAGSRLTVL.

The J gene is TRBJ1-2, the V gene TRBV10-3, with 8 bases matching TRBD1. Germline values: CDR1 ENHRY, CDR2 SYGVKD. With V trimmed by 8 bases and J by 8 bases, 4 bases remained unmatched. The CDR3 sequence is 11 residues long. CDR3 residues: CAIQGASGYTF. The CDR3 coding sequence is TGTGCCATCCAGGGGGCGTCCGGCTACACCTTC.